This TCR beta chain originates from a study of human T cells and chemical hapten exposure. Study background: Application of 0.01% DPC to the upper back was done by patch test, with a reading at 6 days.

Germline V gene data show CDR1 as SNHLY and CDR2 as FYNNEI. The CDR3 is made up of 13 amino acids. Of note for this clonotype: A much larger clone lies one base from this, so it may be a read error.

Indicated time point: patch test 1, 2 weeks after DPC sensitization. Treatment specified: therapeutic diphenylcyclopropenone sensitization with weekly scalp DPC. Every donor had alopecia and was 18 to 70 years old; all were suitable for DPC. TCRdb re-called the RACE reads through MiXCR, storing one row per CDR3 protein. The table includes 300,000 to 350,000 distinct CDR3 sequences, approximately 6.9% detected once. This material consisted of whole blood, taken in connection with sensitization to the hapten diphenylcyclopropenone (DPC). V gene TRBV2 combines with J gene TRBJ2-1; D could derive from TRBD1 or TRBD2 (5 bases each). The receptor was derived from a woman younger than 35 with alopecia areata. Some clones in this sample may be carry-over from other donors' samples. The CDR3 loop reads CASSGAIDNEQIF. Here the CDR3 DNA reads TGTGCCAGCAGCGGGGCCATAGACAATGAGCAGATCTTC.